This T cell receptor (beta chain) stems from a study of blood T cell repertoires in COVID-19. Background on the study: The analysed material was cDNA or gDNA that came from T cells, B-cell-depleted T cells, or PBMCs.

The J segment lost 5 bases and the V segment lost 9 bases, leaving 7 bases of the junction unmatched. Germline CDR1 MDHEN, CDR2 SYDVKM. This CDR3 region has 13 residues. Assay used: immunoSEQ multiplex PCR; TCRdb lists only in-frame clones, some missing. The sample carries more than 85,000 clones, around nine tenths recorded once. The chain couples TRBV28 to TRBJ1-1, with 9 bases lining up with TRBD1. The source of this sequence is a human donor in a cohort sampled during active COVID-19. Sequences were obtained from peripheral blood. The CDR3 DNA reads TGTGCCAGTTTACAGGGGGCCGGGACTGAAGCTTTCTTT. Translation gives CASLQGAGTEAFF. Full variable domain (remainder filled in from reference TRBV28 and TRBJ1-1): DVKVTQSSRYLVKRTGEKVFLECVQDMDHENMFWYRQDPGLGLRLIYFSYDVKMKEKGDIPEGYSVSREKKERFSLILESASTNQTSMYLCASLQGAGTEAFFGQGTRLTVV.